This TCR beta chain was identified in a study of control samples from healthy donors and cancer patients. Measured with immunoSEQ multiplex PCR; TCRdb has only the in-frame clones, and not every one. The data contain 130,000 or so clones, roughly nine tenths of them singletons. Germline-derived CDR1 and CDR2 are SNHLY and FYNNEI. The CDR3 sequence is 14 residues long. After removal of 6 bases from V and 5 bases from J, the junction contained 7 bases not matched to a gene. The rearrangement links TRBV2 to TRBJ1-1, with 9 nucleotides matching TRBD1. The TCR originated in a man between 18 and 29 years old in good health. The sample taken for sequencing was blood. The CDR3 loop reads CASRLQGAGTEAFF. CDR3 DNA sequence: TGTGCCAGCAGATTACAGGGGGCAGGGACTGAAGCTTTCTTT.